The 30 T cell receptor beta chains reported below all come from one sample, sequenced in a study of cytomegalovirus exposure and HLA in healthy donors. It was with 60 Vbeta and 13 Jbeta primers that the PCR ran. The method was immunoSEQ multiplex PCR; TCRdb's version includes in-frame clones alone and lacks a portion of them. Seen here are around 170,000 clones, 82% observed once, and the top ten hold around 0.8%. Material: PBMCs. The receptors derive from a woman aged 18-29 years in good health and CMV-seronegative.

This clone was recorded only once. This chain uses TRBV7-2 with TRBJ1-2, with 9 positions matching TRBD1. Losses at the gene ends were 3 bases for V and 6 bases for J; bases not matched to a gene: 5. Germline V lookup: CDR1 SGHTA, CDR2 FQGNSA. The CDR3 runs 14 residues. CDR3 amino acids: CASSLLQGADGYTF. CDR3 DNA sequence: TGTGCCAGCAGCTTGTTACAGGGGGCGGATGGCTACACCTTC. The full variable domain, completed using reference TRBV7-2 and TRBJ1-2, is GAGVSQSPSNKVTEKGKDVELRCDPISGHTALYWYRQSLGQGLEFLIYFQGNSAPDKSGLPSDRFSAERTGGSVSTLTIQRTQQEDSAVYLCASSLLQGADGYTFGSGTRLTVV.

The rearrangement joins TRBV7-6 to TRBJ2-3, with a tentative D call TRBD1 (6 bases). Trimming cost V 1 base and J 5 bases, with 16 bases left between them. Germline CDR1 and CDR2: SGHVS and FNYEAQ. The CDR3 length is 16 residues. The CDR3 spells CASSLVGRGGEDTQYF. In nucleotides, the CDR3 is TGTGCCAGCAGCTTAGTTGGGAGAGGGGGAGAAGATACGCAGTATTTT.

This clone has only one observation. The rearrangement joins TRBV6-5 to TRBJ2-2; possibly TRBD2 for D (5 bases). Looked up from germline, CDR1 is MNHEY and CDR2 is SVGAGI. Between the trimmed V and J ends, which lost 6 bases and 6 bases, there was a span of 14 bases. The CDR3 runs to 14 residues. CDR3 bases: TGTGCCAGCAGCCCCCCCCGGGGATCCGGGGAGCTGTTTTTT. It yields the protein CASSPPRGSGELFF.

The chain combines TRBV6-1 with TRBJ1-4; 7 bases align to TRBD1. The CDR3 consists of 13 residues. In germline, CDR1 is MNHNS, CDR2 SASEGT. The trim removed 9 bases at V and 4 bases at J, leaving 5 bases unmatched. The CDR3 protein is CARRGRHNEKLFF. CDR3 DNA sequence: TGTGCCAGGAGGGGGCGACATAATGAAAAACTGTTTTTT.

This chain joins TRBV28 and TRBJ2-3, with 10 bases matching TRBD2. The CDR3 covers 17 residues. With 4 bases clipped from V and 2 bases from J, the junction kept 9 bases outside the gene matches. Germline CDR1 is MDHEN and CDR2 is SYDVKM. DNA of the CDR3: TGTGCCAGCAGTTCTCCAATCGGACTAGCGGACACAGATACGCAGTATTTT. Its translation is CASSSPIGLADTDTQYF.

This rearrangement joins TRBV29-1 to TRBJ2-7, with 7 bases lining up with TRBD1. The CDR3 extends over 13 amino acids. The junction had 7 bases not matched to a gene; V was cut back by 8 bases and J by 0 bases. Looked up from germline, CDR1 is SQVTM and CDR2 is ANQGSEA. CDR3 in amino acids: CSIQTGNSYEQYF. As DNA, the CDR3 is TGCAGCATACAGACAGGGAACTCCTACGAGCAGTACTTC.

This chain uses TRBV10-3 with TRBJ2-5, with a possible D match to TRBD2 (5 bases). The V end lost 9 bases, the J end lost 1 base, and 9 bases lay between the germline ends. Germline V lookup: CDR1 ENHRY, CDR2 SYGVKD. The CDR3 is 12 amino acids. The DNA of the CDR3 is TGTGCCATGGCGGGTGCCCAAGAGACCCAGTACTTC. Amino acids: CAMAGAQETQYF.

This clone was observed a single time. V and J are TRBV6-1 and TRBJ1-3; no clear D. There are 15 residues in the CDR3. In germline, CDR1 is MNHNS, CDR2 SASEGT. Between the trimmed V and J ends, which lost 2 bases and 2 bases, there was a span of 10 bases. CDR3 region: CASSETPGTGNTIYF. DNA for the CDR3: TGTGCCAGCAGTGAAACGCCAGGTACTGGAAACACCATATATTTT.

This clone appeared a few times. CDR3: CASSDTGYTEAFF. The CDR3 nucleotides are TGTGCCAGCAGCGATACAGGGTACACTGAAGCTTTCTTT. The chain is built from TRBV2 and TRBJ1-1; tentatively, D is TRBD1 (6 bases). In germline, CDR1 is SNHLY, CDR2 FYNNEI. The germline V and J ends were trimmed by 6 bases and 3 bases, with 11 bases remaining between them. The CDR3 totals 13 residues. Filled out from reference TRBV2 and TRBJ1-1, the complete variable domain reads EPEVTQTPSHQVTQMGQEVILRCVPISNHLYFYWYRQILGQKVEFLVSFYNNEISEKSEIFDDQFSVERPDGSNFTLKIRSTKLEDSAMYFCASSDTGYTEAFFGQGTRLTVV.

This rearrangement joins TRBV4-2 to TRBJ2-3, with D uncertain. The CDR3 loop spans 13 amino acids. The V gene lost 7 bases and the J gene lost 4 bases, with 12 bases spanning the gap. CDR1 and CDR2 (germline): LGHNA, YNFKEQ. DNA of the CDR3: TGTGCCAGCACCCCTGACGGGTCAGATACGCAGTATTTT. Translated, it gives CASTPDGSDTQYF.

CDR3 nucleotide sequence: TGTGCCACACCAGGGGTGACTGAAGCTTTCTTT. Translated: CATPGVTEAFF. The rearrangement uses TRBV2 and TRBJ1-1; TRBD1 might be the D (6 bases). Trimming took 10 bases from V and 5 from J, leaving 11 bases between them. The CDR3 length is 11 residues. The germline V gene encodes CDR1 SNHLY and CDR2 FYNNEI.

This clone turned up a few times. The chain uses TRBV5-1 and TRBJ2-3, with 9 bases identical to TRBD1. In germline, CDR1 is SGHRS, CDR2 YFSETQ. The V gene end was trimmed by 0 bases and the J gene end by 2 bases; junction bases not matched to a gene: 4. The CDR3 runs 16 residues. DNA of the CDR3: TGCGCCAGCAGCTTGGGGGGGACAGGGACCACAGATACGCAGTATTTT. Its translation is CASSLGGTGTTDTQYF. Based on the CDR3 plus reference TRBV5-1 and TRBJ2-3, the full variable domain is KAGVTQTPRYLIKTRGQQVTLSCSPISGHRSVSWYQQTPGQGLQFLFEYFSETQRNKGNFPGRFSGRQFSNSRSEMNVSTLELGDSALYLCASSLGGTGTTDTQYFGPGTRLTVL.

This chain uses TRBV28 with TRBJ2-2, with TRBD2 matching over 13 bases. This CDR3 region has 19 residues. The J segment lost 0 bases and the V segment lost 3 bases, leaving 7 bases of the junction unmatched. From germline, CDR1 is MDHEN and CDR2 SYDVKM. Written as DNA, the CDR3 is TGTGCCAGCAGTTTCCTTGGGACTAGCGGGGACACGAACACCGGGGAGCTGTTTTTT. It translates to CASSFLGTSGDTNTGELFF.

In this sample, this clone turned up a few times. The chain joins TRBV6-5 to TRBJ2-2; D is perhaps TRBD1 (5 bases). The germline V gene has CDR1 MNHEY and CDR2 SVGAGI. V was shortened by 7 bases and J by 7 bases, with 13 bases between the two germline ends. This CDR3 contains 13 residues. CDR3 residues: CASTSREHGELFF. Written as DNA, the CDR3 is TGTGCCAGCACTTCCAGGGAACACGGGGAGCTGTTTTTT.

This chain links TRBV13 with TRBJ1-1; 7 bases map to TRBD1. This CDR3 is built from 14 residues. The V segment lost 5 bases and the J segment 10 bases; nucleotides outside the gene matches: 13. Germline V gene data show CDR1 as PRHDT and CDR2 as FYEKMQ (reference sequence). The CDR3 sequence: CASSPGQPYDGAFF. The CDR3 DNA sequence: TGTGCCAGCAGCCCGGGACAGCCATATGACGGAGCTTTCTTT.

In nucleotides, the CDR3 is TGCGCCAGCAGTTCCGGGACAGGGGGTAACACCGGGGAGCTGTTTTTT. It codes for CASSSGTGGNTGELFF. This rearrangement joins TRBV10-1 to TRBJ2-2, with 11 positions matching TRBD1. From germline, CDR1 is WNHNN and CDR2 SYGVQD (reference sequence). There are 16 residues in the CDR3. V lost 5 bases to trimming and J lost 2 bases; unmatched junction nucleotides: 4.

J is TRBJ1-5 and V is TRBV30; D unclear. Germline V gene lookup returns CDR1 GTSNPN and CDR2 SVGIG (reference sequence). The CDR3 contains 15 residues. Trimming removed 0 bases at V and 0 bases at J, with 9 bases between. Here the CDR3 reads CAWSVSGNSNQPQHF. The CDR3 nucleotides read TGTGCCTGGAGTGTATCCGGGAATAGCAATCAGCCCCAGCATTTT.

The J gene is TRBJ2-2, the V gene TRBV19; TRBD2 aligns across 9 bases. Germline V lookup: CDR1 LNHDA, CDR2 SQIVND (reference sequence). This CDR3 has 17 residues. V shed 5 bases and J 1 base; nucleotides not matched to a gene: 8. The CDR3, as DNA: TGTGCCAGTAGTTTAATCTTTAGCGGGGGGAACACCGGGGAGCTGTTTTTT. This translates into CASSLIFSGGNTGELFF.

This chain uses TRBV2 with TRBJ2-5, with TRBD2 matching over 7 bases. The CDR3 length is 14 residues. V lost 6 bases and J lost 2; bases outside the gene matches: 6. Germline assignment: CDR1 SNHLY and CDR2 FYNNEI. This CDR3 reads CASSALGGQETQYF. As DNA, the CDR3 is TGTGCCAGCAGCGCACTGGGGGGGCAAGAGACCCAGTACTTC.

Comments on this clone: One end of the junction is discordant with germline, which a read error may explain. The J gene is TRBJ2-7, the V gene TRBV4-1; 9 positions agree with TRBD2. Germline CDR1 MGHRA, CDR2 YSYEKL. This CDR3 comprises 16 residues. Written as DNA, the CDR3 is TGCGCCAGCAGCCAATCAACCGGGACTAGCTCCTCCGAGCAGTACTTC. Encoded protein: CASSQSTGTSSSEQYF.

The chain combines TRBV6-5 with TRBJ2-5, with TRBD1 identical over 8 bases. This CDR3 region has 15 residues. After removal of 0 bases from V and 4 bases from J, the junction contained 4 bases not matched to a gene. From germline, CDR1 is MNHEY and CDR2 SVGAGI. For the CDR3, the DNA is TGTGCCAGCAGTTACTCGCCAGGGGGCGGAGAGACCCAGTACTTC. Its translation is CASSYSPGGGETQYF.

The rearrangement links TRBV7-3 to TRBJ1-2, with 10 bases that match TRBD1. This CDR3 region has 15 residues. The junction had 5 bases not matched to a gene; V was cut back by 5 bases and J by 2 bases. Per the germline V gene, CDR1 is SGHTA and CDR2 is FQGTGA. The CDR3 nucleotides are TGTGCCAGCAGCCCTATGGGACAGGGGAACTATGGCTACACCTTC. It specifies CASSPMGQGNYGYTF. Full variable domain (outside the CDR3, taken from reference TRBV7-3 and TRBJ1-2): GAGVSQTPSNKVTEKGKYVELRCDPISGHTALYWYRQSLGQGPEFLIYFQGTGAADDSGLPNDRFFAVRPEGSVSTLKIQRTERGDSAVYLCASSPMGQGNYGYTFGSGTRLTVV.

V is TRBV7-9 and J is TRBJ1-2; 11 bases map to TRBD1. Germline V gene lookup returns CDR1 SEHNR and CDR2 FQNEAQ (reference sequence). Trimming at V came to 3 bases and at J to 3 bases, leaving 3 bases not matched to a gene. The CDR3 is 15 amino acids. CDR3: CASSFGTGGYYGYTF. The DNA for the CDR3 is TGTGCCAGCAGCTTTGGGACAGGGGGTTACTATGGCTACACCTTC.

Regarding this clone: The sample holds other DNA sequences that translate to the same CDR3. V usage is TRBV27 and J usage is TRBJ2-3; 11 bases match TRBD2. V was pared by 9 bases and J by 3 bases, with 11 bases of the junction left unmatched. Germline CDR1 and CDR2: MNHEY and SMNVEV (reference sequence). The CDR3 sequence is 16 residues long. CDR3 residues: CASRPLAGDGTDTQYF. The CDR3 coding sequence is TGTGCCAGTAGGCCACTAGCGGGAGACGGTACAGATACGCAGTATTTT.

The gene calls are TRBV6-1 and TRBJ1-1; tentatively, D is TRBD1 (5 bases). Trimming removed 4 bases from V and 4 bases from J, with 13 bases in between. Germline V gene lookup returns CDR1 MNHNS and CDR2 SASEGT. The CDR3 is 14 amino acids. The DNA for the CDR3 is TGTGCCAGCAGTGTTACCCGGGGGACCACTGAAGCTTTCTTT. Encoded protein: CASSVTRGTTEAFF.

The chain employs TRBV5-1 and TRBJ1-1; 8 bases are shared with TRBD1. The CDR3 is 14 amino acids. The germline gives CDR1 SGHRS, CDR2 YFSETQ. J gave up 5 bases and V 2 bases, and 5 bases lay outside the gene matches. The CDR3 protein is CASSLRTGGTEAFF. The CDR3 DNA reads TGCGCCAGCAGCTTACGAACAGGGGGAACTGAAGCTTTCTTT.

The chain couples TRBV5-5 to TRBJ2-6; 7 bases are a match to TRBD1. Germline CDR1 SGHKS, CDR2 YYEKEE (reference sequence). The V segment lost 1 base and the J segment 0 bases; nucleotides outside the gene matches: 4. The CDR3 is 17 amino acids. In DNA form, the CDR3 reads TGTGCCAGCAGCTTGACTACAGGGGACTCTGGGGCCAACGTCCTGACTTTC. Its translation is CASSLTTGDSGANVLTF.

The V and J genes are TRBV29-1 and TRBJ1-4; possible D gene TRBD1, 6 bases. The CDR3 is made up of 14 amino acids. V was pared by 3 bases and J by 4 bases, with 12 bases between. Germline V gives CDR1 SQVTM, CDR2 ANQGSEA. The CDR3 loop is CSVDQDSGNEKLFF. CDR3 bases: TGCAGCGTTGACCAGGACAGCGGTAATGAAAAACTGTTTTTT.

The chain uses TRBV16 and TRBJ1-2; the D is unclear. The CDR3 has 18 amino acids. The germline V and J ends were trimmed by 0 bases and 0 bases, with 17 bases remaining between them. Germline V gene data show CDR1 as KGHSY and CDR2 as FQNENV. CDR3 sequence reads: CASSQSLFTLISNYGYTF. Here the CDR3 DNA reads TGTGCCAGCAGCCAATCTCTTTTCACCCTAATTTCTAACTATGGCTACACCTTC.

This clone was recorded a few times. This chain uses TRBV5-5 with TRBJ1-1; D is possibly TRBD1 (5 bases). Per germline, CDR1 SGHKS and CDR2 YYEKEE (reference sequence). Trimming removed 2 bases from V and 1 base from J, with 15 bases in between. This CDR3 is 16 amino acids long. This CDR3 reads CASSLLRVTANTEAFF. CDR3 nucleotides: TGTGCCAGCAGCTTACTCAGGGTTACTGCGAACACTGAAGCTTTCTTT. The variable domain in full, completed from reference TRBV5-5 and TRBJ1-1, reads DAGVTQSPTHLIKTRGQQVTLRCSPISGHKSVSWYQQVLGQGPQFIFQYYEKEERGRGNFPDRFSARQFPNYSSELNVNALLLGDSALYLCASSLLRVTANTEAFFGQGTRLTVV.